These 20 T cell receptor beta chains share one sample of origin, sequenced in a study of beta chain features in type 1 diabetes. Expressed TCRB transcripts were sequenced because the entire RNA isolate underwent reverse transcription. Profiling relied on immunoSEQ multiplex PCR, and the TCRdb table lists in-frame clones only, not all of them. Of fewer than 650,000 clones listed, about 16% are singletons. Source material: naive CD4+ T cells from blood. These receptors were taken from a man between 18 and 29 years old in good health.

The rearrangement links TRBV7-2 to TRBJ2-1; D unclear. Germline assignment: CDR1 SGHTA and CDR2 FQGNSA. The CDR3 extends over 14 amino acids. Trimming left V 6 bases short and J 5 bases short, with 14 bases between. CDR3 sequence: CASSSSSPDNEQFF. The CDR3 DNA is TGTGCCAGCAGTAGTTCAAGCCCGGACAATGAGCAGTTCTTC.

This clone was seen only a few times. The genes are TRBV2 and TRBJ2-3; a weak D match, TRBD1 (6 bases). The CDR3 totals 15 residues. Per germline, CDR1 SNHLY and CDR2 FYNNEI. Trimming removed 7 bases from V and 0 bases from J, with 14 bases in between. This chain's CDR3 is CASKGQMMSTDTQYF. The CDR3 DNA is TGTGCCAGCAAAGGACAGATGATGAGCACAGATACGCAGTATTTT.

This clone was found a few times. This chain joins TRBV2 and TRBJ1-2; D not resolved. Germline V gene lookup returns CDR1 SNHLY and CDR2 FYNNEI. V lost 4 bases and J 0 bases, leaving 9 bases between the germline ends. This CDR3 has 14 amino acids. The CDR3 region has the DNA TGTGCCAGCAGTGGGCAACCCTCTAACTATGGCTACACCTTC. It specifies CASSGQPSNYGYTF.

This clone was observed a few times. The chain is built from TRBV10-3 and TRBJ2-3; 14 nucleotides line up with TRBD2. V was pared by 6 bases and J by 7 bases, with 6 bases of the junction left unmatched. The germline V gene encodes CDR1 ENHRY and CDR2 SYGVKD. There are 15 residues in the CDR3. The CDR3 region is CAIRPGLAGENTQYF. CDR3 coding DNA: TGTGCCATCAGACCGGGACTAGCGGGAGAAAATACGCAGTATTTT.

This clone was seen a few times. The chain uses TRBV9 and TRBJ2-1, with 7 bases fitting TRBD2. V lost 0 bases, J lost 5 bases, and 5 bases stayed unmatched. Per the germline V gene, CDR1 is SGDLS and CDR2 is YYNGEE. The CDR3 consists of 15 residues. The CDR3 DNA is TGTGCCAGCAGCGTAGGAGCGGGACCCAACAATGAGCAGTTCTTC. Its translation is CASSVGAGPNNEQFF.

The J gene is TRBJ2-5, the V gene TRBV29-1, with TRBD1 identical over 9 bases. The CDR3 is made up of 11 amino acids. Trimming cost V 7 bases and J 4 bases; bases outside gene matches: 1. Per germline, CDR1 SQVTM and CDR2 ANQGSEA. The CDR3 DNA reads as TGCAGCGCGGACAGGGGAGAGACCCAGTACTTC. Protein product: CSADRGETQYF.

V gene TRBV5-1 combines with J gene TRBJ2-5; 8 nucleotides match TRBD2. The CDR3 totals 13 residues. The germline CDR1 and CDR2 sequences are SGHRS and YFSETQ. The trim removed 6 bases at V and 2 bases at J, leaving 3 bases unmatched. For the CDR3, the DNA is TGCGCCAGCATGCGGGGGGCACAAGAGACCCAGTACTTC. It encodes CASMRGAQETQYF.

There are a few counts of this clone. This chain links TRBV9 with TRBJ1-2; TRBD1 matches 8 bases. V lost 4 bases and J lost 7; bases outside the gene matches: 6. The CDR3 length is 13 residues. Germline assignment: CDR1 SGDLS and CDR2 YYNGEE. This CDR3 is CASSPDRGRGYTF. In DNA, the CDR3 is TGTGCCAGCAGCCCAGACAGGGGACGTGGCTACACCTTC.

This sequence joins TRBV5-1 and TRBJ1-2, with D perhaps TRBD1 (5 bases). V was shortened by 4 bases and J by 4 bases, with 17 bases between the two germline ends. The CDR3 is 15 residues long. In germline, CDR1 is SGHRS, CDR2 YFSETQ. The CDR3 sequence is CASSLGTAAVYGYTF. In nucleotides, the CDR3 is TGCGCCAGCAGCCTAGGGACGGCCGCAGTCTATGGCTACACCTTC.

The chain employs TRBV4-2 and TRBJ2-1, with 7 nucleotides matching TRBD2. There are 15 residues in the CDR3. Trimming removed 0 bases from V and 4 bases from J; junction bases left unmatched: 3. Germline assignment: CDR1 LGHNA and CDR2 YNFKEQ. CDR3 amino acids: CASSQERREYNEQFF. The CDR3 nucleotides read TGTGCCAGCAGCCAAGAGAGGCGGGAGTACAATGAGCAGTTCTTC.

Notes on this clone: Other DNA sequences in the sample encode the same CDR3. This chain joins TRBV19 and TRBJ2-6, with no clear D. The V end was cut by 5 bases, the J end by 0 bases, with 2 bases between. The CDR3 is made up of 13 amino acids. Germline V gene sequence: CDR1 LNHDA, CDR2 SQIVND (reference sequence). The CDR3 DNA is TGTGCCAGTAGTCGCTCTGGGGCCAACGTCCTGACTTTC. Its translation: CASSRSGANVLTF.

The chain is built from TRBV5-4 and TRBJ1-3; TRBD1 aligns across 10 bases. In germline, CDR1 is SGHNT, CDR2 YYREEE (reference sequence). V lost 3 bases and J lost 4; bases outside the gene matches: 4. The CDR3 extends over 15 amino acids. The CDR3 sequence: CASSSRQGAGNTIYF. The CDR3 DNA sequence: TGTGCCAGCAGCTCTAGACAGGGGGCAGGAAACACCATATATTTT.

This clone was observed a few times. CDR3 loop: CSANRGQSYTF. In DNA form, the CDR3 reads TGCAGCGCCAACAGGGGGCAGAGCTACACCTTC. The chain recombines TRBV29-1 with TRBJ1-2; 9 nucleotides line up with TRBD1. Unmatched junction bases numbered 6, after V lost 7 bases and J lost 9 bases. The germline gives CDR1 SQVTM, CDR2 ANQGSEA. CDR3 length: 11 residues.

This clone was counted only a few times. The chain carries TRBV9 and TRBJ2-1; TRBD1 agrees at 10 bases. Germline V gene lookup returns CDR1 SGDLS and CDR2 YYNGEE. This CDR3 is built from 16 residues. Trimming removed 4 bases from V and 4 bases from J; junction bases left unmatched: 8. The CDR3 region has the DNA TGTGCCAGCAGCTCCCAGACAGGGGGCGATTACAATGAGCAGTTCTTC. Its protein is CASSSQTGGDYNEQFF.

In this sample, this clone turned up a few times. The rearrangement links TRBV6-1 to TRBJ2-2, with 9 bases fitting TRBD2. Germline V gene lookup returns CDR1 MNHNS and CDR2 SASEGT. CDR3 size: 17 residues. V shed 4 bases and J 4 bases; nucleotides not matched to a gene: 10. This CDR3 reads CASSVKVAGAITGELFF. For the CDR3, the DNA is TGTGCCAGCAGTGTAAAGGTAGCGGGAGCCATCACCGGGGAGCTGTTTTTT.

The chain has TRBV10-3 and TRBJ2-5; D gene unclear. Trimming shortened V by 6 bases and J by 4 bases, and 12 bases separated the two germline ends. The CDR3 has 13 residues. Germline V gene sequence: CDR1 ENHRY, CDR2 SYGVKD. The CDR3 DNA sequence: TGTGCCATCAGCGACCAGGCCCGAGAGACCCAGTACTTC. Translated: CAISDQARETQYF.

This clone has a handful of counts. J is TRBJ2-7 and V is TRBV29-1, with unresolved D. The CDR3 is 13 residues long. Per germline, CDR1 SQVTM and CDR2 ANQGSEA. Trimming shortened V by 5 bases and J by 2 bases, and 13 bases separated the two germline ends. The CDR3 sequence: CSVSRTDTYEQYF. The CDR3 DNA reads TGCAGCGTTTCCCGGACGGATACCTACGAGCAGTACTTC.

Notes on this clone: Other DNA sequences in this specimen translate into the identical CDR3. V usage is TRBV7-9 and J usage is TRBJ2-3; D gene ambiguous. This CDR3 contains 13 residues. From germline, CDR1 is SEHNR and CDR2 FQNEAQ (reference sequence). Between the trimmed V and J ends, which lost 0 bases and 3 bases, there was a span of 4 bases. The CDR3 protein is CASSLARTDTQYF. The DNA for the CDR3 is TGTGCCAGCAGCTTAGCTCGTACAGATACGCAGTATTTT.

The rearrangement links TRBV7-9 to TRBJ2-5; 11 nucleotides match TRBD2. The V gene's germline CDR1 is SEHNR and CDR2 FQNEAQ (reference sequence). J gave up 5 bases and V 1 base, and 12 bases lay outside the gene matches. CDR3 size: 18 residues. This CDR3 is CASSLVWLAGGLEETQYF. CDR3 DNA sequence: TGTGCCAGCAGCTTAGTTTGGCTAGCGGGAGGCCTAGAGGAGACCCAGTACTTC. The whole variable domain, filled in from reference TRBV7-9 and TRBJ2-5, reads DTGVSQNPRHKITKRGQNVTFRCDPISEHNRLYWYRQTLGQGPEFLTYFQNEAQLEKSRLLSDRFSAERPKGSFSTLEIQRTEQGDSAMYLCASSLVWLAGGLEETQYFGPGTRLLVL.

The rearrangement uses TRBV7-2 and TRBJ1-3, with D unclear. The CDR3 totals 17 residues. The V and J ends lost 5 bases and 0 bases respectively, with 17 bases between them. Germline V CDR1 and CDR2: SGHTA, FQGNSA. The CDR3 DNA reads TGTGCCAGCAGCGTAACCGGTCTTACACTCTCTGGAAACACCATATATTTT. Translated, it gives CASSVTGLTLSGNTIYF.